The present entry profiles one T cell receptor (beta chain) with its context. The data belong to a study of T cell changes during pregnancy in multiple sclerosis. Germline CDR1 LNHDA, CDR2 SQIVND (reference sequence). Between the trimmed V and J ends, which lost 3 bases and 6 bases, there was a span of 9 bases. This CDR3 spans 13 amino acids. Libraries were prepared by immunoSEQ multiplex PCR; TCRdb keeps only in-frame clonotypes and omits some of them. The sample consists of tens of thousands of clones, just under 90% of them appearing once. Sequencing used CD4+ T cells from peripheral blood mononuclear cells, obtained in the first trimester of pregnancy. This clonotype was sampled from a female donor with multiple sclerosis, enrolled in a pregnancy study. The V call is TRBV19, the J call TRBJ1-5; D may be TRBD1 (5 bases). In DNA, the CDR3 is TGTGCCAGTAGTATCGCAGGGTCTCAGCCCCAGCATTTT. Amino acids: CASSIAGSQPQHF.